The next 21 T cell receptor beta chains were all read from a single sample in a study of T cell repertoires in cytomegalovirus infection. TCRdb ran MiXCR on the reads and lists one entry per CDR3 protein. This table holds approximately 190,000 distinct CDR3 sequences, more than 9% found once. Input material: PBMCs. These receptors were obtained from a human donor in good health (CMV status not recorded). Some clones in this sample may be carry-over from other donors' samples.

This clonotype occurred a few times. The DNA of the CDR3 is TGTGCCAGCAGCCAGGCTAGAGGGTCGGGGTATGAGCAGTTCTTC. Translated, it gives CASSQARGSGYEQFF. The chain employs TRBV7-2 and TRBJ2-1; a possible D gene is TRBD2 (5 bases). The CDR3 has 15 residues. V lost 5 bases to trimming and J lost 8 bases, with 19 bases between them. Germline loops: CDR1 SGHTA, CDR2 FQGNSA.

This clonotype has only a few counts. The chain employs TRBV10-1 and TRBJ1-1, with D perhaps matching TRBD1 (5 bases). The V end was cut by 4 bases, the J end by 7 bases, with 13 bases between. In germline, CDR1 is WNHNN, CDR2 SYGVQD (reference sequence). CDR3 length equals 13 residues. The CDR3, as DNA: TGCGCCAGCAGTGGTAATAGGGGTGATGAAGCTTTCTTT. Its translation: CASSGNRGDEAFF.

The sample holds a few counts of this clonotype. This sequence joins TRBV5-4 and TRBJ2-3; 9 bases fit TRBD2. Germline CDR1 reads SGHNT; CDR2 reads YYREEE (reference sequence). V lost 4 bases, J lost 1 base, and 7 bases stayed unmatched. The CDR3 is 16 residues long. The CDR3 nucleotides read TGTGCCAGCAGCATCGCAGCGGGGGGCCGCACAGATACGCAGTATTTT. Amino acids: CASSIAAGGRTDTQYF.

In its sample, this clonotype was seen a few times. The chain couples TRBV28 to TRBJ2-3; D may correspond to TRBD1 or TRBD2 (5 bases each). The CDR3 covers 16 residues. V gave up 6 bases and J gave up 4 bases, with 20 bases separating them. Germline V gene sequence: CDR1 MDHEN, CDR2 SYDVKM. Here the CDR3 reads CASSSGTAFRADTQYF. CDR3 nucleotides: TGTGCCAGCAGCAGTGGGACCGCCTTCAGGGCAGATACGCAGTATTTT.

Many counts were recorded for this clonotype. The rearrangement links TRBV7-9 to TRBJ1-4, with D perhaps matching TRBD1 (5 bases). The CDR3 runs to 13 residues. Germline V lookup: CDR1 SEHNR, CDR2 FQNEAQ (reference sequence). Trimming removed 7 bases at V and 3 bases at J, with 9 bases between. The chain's CDR3 is CASNDSPNEKLFF. The CDR3 nucleotides read TGTGCCAGCAACGACAGCCCTAATGAAAAACTGTTTTTT.

At least ten counts were recorded for this clonotype. The chain employs TRBV7-8 and TRBJ2-4; D is possibly TRBD1 or TRBD2 (5 bases each). The germline V and J ends were trimmed by 5 bases and 0 bases, with 11 bases remaining between them. This CDR3 contains 15 residues. Germline CDR1 SGHVS, CDR2 FQNEAQ. The CDR3 nucleotides read TGTGCCAGCAGCCGGGACGGGACAGCCAAAAACATTCAGTACTTC. This translates into CASSRDGTAKNIQYF.

This clonotype was observed a few times. V and J are TRBV28 and TRBJ1-1; possibly TRBD1 for D (5 bases). The length of the CDR3 is 15 residues. Trimming cost V 5 bases and J 6 bases, with 19 bases left between them. Germline V gene sequence: CDR1 MDHEN, CDR2 SYDVKM. CDR3 region: CASSPLRGRGSEAFF. DNA of the CDR3: TGTGCCAGCAGTCCCCTGCGGGGGAGGGGTTCTGAAGCTTTCTTT.

This clonotype showed up many times. This CDR3 is CASSPTGMNTEAFF. CDR3 in DNA: TGTGCCAGCAGCCCGACAGGGATGAACACTGAAGCTTTCTTT. This chain joins TRBV7-2 and TRBJ1-1; TRBD1 matches 7 bases. With V trimmed by 5 bases and J by 0 bases, 3 bases remained unmatched. Germline V CDR1 and CDR2: SGHTA, FQGNSA. The CDR3 has 14 amino acids.

Ten or more counts support this clonotype. This sequence joins TRBV12-3 or TRBV12-4 and TRBJ1-6; D unresolved. The V and J ends lost 6 bases and 9 bases respectively, with 18 bases between them. The CDR3 spans 15 residues. This CDR3 reads CASSSQNFKSSPLHF. CDR3 sequence (DNA): TGTGCCAGCAGCTCGCAGAACTTTAAAAGTTCACCCCTCCACTTT.

The sample holds many counts of this clonotype. The chain recombines TRBV4-3 with TRBJ1-1; no clear D. Trimming pared 0 bases from V and 0 bases from J, leaving 5 bases between. CDR1 and CDR2 (germline): LGHNA, YSLEER. The CDR3 sequence is 14 residues long. Written as DNA, the CDR3 is TGCGCCAGCAGCCAAGAACTGATGAACACTGAAGCTTTCTTT. Protein product: CASSQELMNTEAFF.

This clonotype was seen a few times. CDR3 residues: CATRQGGSNQPQHF. In nucleotides, the CDR3 is TGTGCCACAAGACAGGGAGGTAGCAATCAGCCCCAGCATTTT. The chain links TRBV6-2 or TRBV6-3 to TRBJ1-5; 7 bases are shared with TRBD1. Germline assignment: CDR1 MNHEY and CDR2 SVGEGT. V trimming: 10 bases; J trimming: 0 bases; junction bases outside the gene matches: 6. The CDR3 consists of 14 residues.

This clonotype was counted at least ten times. V and J are TRBV5-1 and TRBJ2-1; TRBD2 might be the D (5 bases). Germline CDR1 SGHRS, CDR2 YFSETQ. V lost 0 bases to trimming and J lost 10 bases, with 14 bases between them. CDR3 length: 14 amino acids. The CDR3 bases are TGCGCCAGCAGCTTGGCGGGGTTTGCCGGCGAGCAGTTCTTC. Its protein product is CASSLAGFAGEQFF.

The V gene is TRBV28, the J gene TRBJ2-7; D is ambiguous. V dropped 6 bases and J dropped 9 bases, with 18 bases sitting between them. The germline CDR1 and CDR2 sequences are MDHEN and SYDVKM. The length of the CDR3 is 13 residues. In DNA, the CDR3 is TGTGCCAGCAGCCCGGACCAGATCTCGTGGCAGTACTTC. Its protein product is CASSPDQISWQYF.

The rearrangement uses TRBV24-1 and TRBJ2-3; 9 bases agree with TRBD1. The trim removed 5 bases at V and 3 bases at J, leaving 5 bases unmatched. Germline CDR1 KGHDR, CDR2 SFDVKD. The CDR3 extends over 15 amino acids. CDR3 region: CATSGWGQGTDTQYF. CDR3 bases: TGTGCCACCAGTGGTTGGGGACAGGGTACAGATACGCAGTATTTT.

This clonotype occurred many times. This sequence joins TRBV29-1 and TRBJ1-1; D gene uncertain. Germline V gene data show CDR1 as SQVTM and CDR2 as ANQGSEA. This CDR3 region has 12 residues. V lost 5 bases and J lost 4, with 11 bases in between. CDR3 residues: CSVPGPGTEAFF. In DNA form, the CDR3 reads TGCAGCGTTCCGGGCCCGGGCACTGAAGCTTTCTTT.

This clonotype was counted only a few times. V gene TRBV28 combines with J gene TRBJ2-1; unclear D gene. Trimming took 3 bases from V and 9 from J, leaving 6 bases between them. CDR3 size: 11 residues. CDR1 and CDR2 (germline): MDHEN, SYDVKM. Here the CDR3 DNA reads TGTGCCAGCAGTTTTCTAAGTGAGCAGTTCTTC. Encoded protein: CASSFLSEQFF.

The V and J genes are TRBV6-2 or TRBV6-3 and TRBJ2-1; possibly TRBD2 for D (5 bases). V lost 6 bases, J lost 2 bases, and 17 bases lay in between. CDR3 length equals 16 residues. The germline CDR1 and CDR2 sequences are MNHEY and SVGEGT. The CDR3 DNA is TGTGCCAGCAGCTTGTTTTCGGGGTCAACCTACAATGAGCAGTTCTTC. Residues: CASSLFSGSTYNEQFF.

The CDR3 region is CASSPTSGGSDTQYF. The CDR3 DNA follows: TGTGCCAGCAGCCCTACTAGCGGGGGGTCAGATACGCAGTATTTT. The chain links TRBV7-9 to TRBJ2-3; TRBD2 aligns across 12 bases. Looked up from germline, CDR1 is SEHNR and CDR2 is FQNEAQ (reference sequence). The CDR3 has 15 residues. The junction had 4 bases not matched to a gene; V was cut back by 5 bases and J by 4 bases.

The rearrangement links TRBV12-3 or TRBV12-4 to TRBJ1-1; D not certain. The V and J ends lost 1 base and 4 bases respectively, with 7 bases between them. The CDR3 spans 13 residues. CDR3 in DNA: TGTGCCAGCAGTTTAGGACATATCACTGAAGCTTTCTTT. Protein sequence: CASSLGHITEAFF.

This clonotype was counted only a few times. The V gene is TRBV30, the J gene TRBJ1-1; D may be TRBD1 (6 bases). The length of the CDR3 is 14 residues. V gave up 3 bases and J gave up 3 bases, with 14 bases separating them. Germline CDR1 is GTSNPN and CDR2 is SVGIG (reference sequence). The CDR3 loop reads CAWSPPTGHTEAFF. The DNA for the CDR3 is TGTGCCTGGAGCCCCCCTACAGGGCACACTGAAGCTTTCTTT.

CDR3 sequence reads: CASRPTPGNYGYTF. The CDR3 DNA sequence: TGCGCCAGCAGACCTACCCCAGGGAACTATGGCTACACCTTC. V is TRBV4-3 and J is TRBJ1-2; D may be TRBD1 (5 bases). This CDR3 has 14 residues. V dropped 6 bases and J dropped 2 bases, with 13 bases sitting between them. The V gene's germline CDR1 is LGHNA and CDR2 YSLEER.